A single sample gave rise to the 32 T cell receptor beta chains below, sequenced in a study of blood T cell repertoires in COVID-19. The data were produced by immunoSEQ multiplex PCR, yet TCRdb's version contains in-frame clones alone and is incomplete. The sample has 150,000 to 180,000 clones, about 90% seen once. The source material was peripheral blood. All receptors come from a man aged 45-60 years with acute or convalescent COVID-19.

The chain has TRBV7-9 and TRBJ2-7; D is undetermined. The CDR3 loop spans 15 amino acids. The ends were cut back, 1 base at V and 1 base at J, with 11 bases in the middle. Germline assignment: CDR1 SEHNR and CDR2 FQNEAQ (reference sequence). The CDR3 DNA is TGTGCCAGCAGCTTAGTGGCAGGTTCGTCCTACGAGCAGTACTTC. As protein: CASSLVAGSSYEQYF.

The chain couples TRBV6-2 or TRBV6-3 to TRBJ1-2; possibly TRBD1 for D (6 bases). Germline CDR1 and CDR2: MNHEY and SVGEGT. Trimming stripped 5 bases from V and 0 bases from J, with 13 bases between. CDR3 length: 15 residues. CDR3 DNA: TGTGCCAGCAGTGCAACGAGGACAGCTAACTATGGCTACACCTTC. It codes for CASSATRTANYGYTF.

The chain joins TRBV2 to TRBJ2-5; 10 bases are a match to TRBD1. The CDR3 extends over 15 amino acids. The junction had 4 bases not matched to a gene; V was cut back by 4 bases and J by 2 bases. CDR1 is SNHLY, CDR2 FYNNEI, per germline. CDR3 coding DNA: TGTGCCAGCAGTGGGACAGGGGGTTCACAAGAGACCCAGTACTTC. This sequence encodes CASSGTGGSQETQYF.

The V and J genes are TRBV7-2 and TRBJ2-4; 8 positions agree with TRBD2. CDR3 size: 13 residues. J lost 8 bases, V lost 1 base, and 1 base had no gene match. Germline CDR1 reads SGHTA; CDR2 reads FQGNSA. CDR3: CASSLVGRDIQYF. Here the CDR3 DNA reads TGTGCCAGCAGCTTAGTCGGGAGGGACATTCAGTACTTC. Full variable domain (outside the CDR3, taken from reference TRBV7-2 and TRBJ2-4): GAGVSQSPSNKVTEKGKDVELRCDPISGHTALYWYRQSLGQGLEFLIYFQGNSAPDKSGLPSDRFSAERTGGSVSTLTIQRTQQEDSAVYLCASSLVGRDIQYFGAGTRLSVL.

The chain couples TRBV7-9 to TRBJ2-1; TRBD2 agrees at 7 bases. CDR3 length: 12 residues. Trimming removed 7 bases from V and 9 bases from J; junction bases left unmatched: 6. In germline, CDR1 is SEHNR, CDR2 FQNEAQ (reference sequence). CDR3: CASNKGRGEQFF. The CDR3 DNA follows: TGTGCCAGCAATAAAGGGAGGGGTGAGCAGTTCTTC.

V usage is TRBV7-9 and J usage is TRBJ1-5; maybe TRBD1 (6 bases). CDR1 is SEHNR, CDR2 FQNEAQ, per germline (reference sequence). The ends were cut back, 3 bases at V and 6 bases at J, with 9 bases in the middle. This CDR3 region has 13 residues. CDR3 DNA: TGTGCCAGCAGCTTCAGCAGGGGTCAGCCCCAGCATTTT. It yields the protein CASSFSRGQPQHF.

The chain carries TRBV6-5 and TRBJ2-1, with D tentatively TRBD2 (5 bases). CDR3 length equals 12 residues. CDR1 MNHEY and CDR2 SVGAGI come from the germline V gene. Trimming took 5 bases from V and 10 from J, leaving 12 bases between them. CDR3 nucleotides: TGTGCCAGCAGTCCCTCCGAGCGGGAGCAGTTCTTC. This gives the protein CASSPSEREQFF.

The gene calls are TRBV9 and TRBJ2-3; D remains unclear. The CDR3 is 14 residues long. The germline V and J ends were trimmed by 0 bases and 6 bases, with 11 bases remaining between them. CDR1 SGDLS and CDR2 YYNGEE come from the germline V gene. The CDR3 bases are TGTGCCAGCAGCGTAGATCATATGGAGGATACGCAGTATTTT. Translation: CASSVDHMEDTQYF.

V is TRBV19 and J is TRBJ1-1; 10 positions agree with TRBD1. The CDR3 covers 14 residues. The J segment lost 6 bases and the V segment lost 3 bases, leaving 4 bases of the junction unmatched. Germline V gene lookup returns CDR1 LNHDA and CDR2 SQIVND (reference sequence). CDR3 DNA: TGTGCCAGTAGTATCGGGACAGGGGAGGCTGAAGCTTTCTTT. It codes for CASSIGTGEAEAFF.

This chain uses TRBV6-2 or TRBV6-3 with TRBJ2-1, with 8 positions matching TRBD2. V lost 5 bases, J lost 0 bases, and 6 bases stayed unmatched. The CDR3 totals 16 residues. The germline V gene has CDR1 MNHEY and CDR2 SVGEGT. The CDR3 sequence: CASSTRGGSSYNEQFF. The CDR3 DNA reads TGTGCCAGCAGTACCCGGGGGGGGAGCTCCTACAATGAGCAGTTCTTC.

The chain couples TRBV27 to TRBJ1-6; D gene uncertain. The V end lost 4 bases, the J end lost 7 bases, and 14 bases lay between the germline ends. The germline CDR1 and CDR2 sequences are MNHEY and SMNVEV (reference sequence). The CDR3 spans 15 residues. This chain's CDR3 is CASSYVAGTNSPLHF. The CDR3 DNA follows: TGTGCCAGCAGTTATGTAGCGGGTACAAATTCACCCCTCCACTTT.

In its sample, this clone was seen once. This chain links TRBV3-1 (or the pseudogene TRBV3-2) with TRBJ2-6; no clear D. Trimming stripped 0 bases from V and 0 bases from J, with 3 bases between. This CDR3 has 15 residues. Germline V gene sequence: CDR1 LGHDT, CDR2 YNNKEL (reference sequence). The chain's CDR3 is CASSQDNSGANVLTF. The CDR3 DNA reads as TGTGCCAGCAGCCAAGACAACTCTGGGGCCAACGTCCTGACTTTC.

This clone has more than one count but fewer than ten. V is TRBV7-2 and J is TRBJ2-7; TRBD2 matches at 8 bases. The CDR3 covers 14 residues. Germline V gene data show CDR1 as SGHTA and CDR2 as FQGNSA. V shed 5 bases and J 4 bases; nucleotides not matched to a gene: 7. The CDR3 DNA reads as TGTGCCAGCAGCCCGGCAAGCGGGAGTTACGAGCAGTACTTC. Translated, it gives CASSPASGSYEQYF.

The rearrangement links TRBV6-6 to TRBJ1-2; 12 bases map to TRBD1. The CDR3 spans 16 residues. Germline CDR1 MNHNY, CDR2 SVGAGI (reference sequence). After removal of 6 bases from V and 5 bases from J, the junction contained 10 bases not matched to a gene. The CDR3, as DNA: TGTGCCAGCAGATCGGGACAGGGGGCGCGAGCGTATGGCTACACCTTC. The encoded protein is CASRSGQGARAYGYTF.

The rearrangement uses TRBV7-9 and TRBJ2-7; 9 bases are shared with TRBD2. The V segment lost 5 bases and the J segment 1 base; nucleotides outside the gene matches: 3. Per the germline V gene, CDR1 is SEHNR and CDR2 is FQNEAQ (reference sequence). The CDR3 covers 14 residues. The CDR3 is CASSLSGGSYEQYV. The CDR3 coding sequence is TGTGCCAGCAGCCTTAGCGGGGGTTCCTACGAGCAGTACGTC.

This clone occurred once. The CDR3 DNA reads as TGTGCCAGCAGCCGTACAGGGGGTTCCTCCACGCTGTTTTTT. It codes for CASSRTGGSSTLFF. This chain joins TRBV3-1 (or the pseudogene TRBV3-2) and TRBJ1-4; the match to TRBD1 covers 8 bases. Germline trimming cut 4 bases from V and 14 bases from J; bases unmatched to any gene: 12. There are 14 residues in the CDR3. Per the germline V gene, CDR1 is LGHDT and CDR2 is YNNKEL (reference sequence).

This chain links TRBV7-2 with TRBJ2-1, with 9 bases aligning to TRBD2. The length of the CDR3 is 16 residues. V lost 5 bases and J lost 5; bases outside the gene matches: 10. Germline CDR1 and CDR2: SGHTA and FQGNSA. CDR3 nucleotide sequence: TGTGCCAGCAGCCTCTCGTGGACTAGCGAGGACAATGAGCAGTTCTTC. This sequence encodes CASSLSWTSEDNEQFF.

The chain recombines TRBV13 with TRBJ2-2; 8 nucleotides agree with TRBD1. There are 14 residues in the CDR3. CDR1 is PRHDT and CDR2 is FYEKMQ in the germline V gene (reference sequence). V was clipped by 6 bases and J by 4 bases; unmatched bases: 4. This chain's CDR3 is CASRTGGFTGELFF. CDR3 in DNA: TGTGCCAGCAGAACAGGGGGATTCACCGGGGAGCTGTTTTTT.

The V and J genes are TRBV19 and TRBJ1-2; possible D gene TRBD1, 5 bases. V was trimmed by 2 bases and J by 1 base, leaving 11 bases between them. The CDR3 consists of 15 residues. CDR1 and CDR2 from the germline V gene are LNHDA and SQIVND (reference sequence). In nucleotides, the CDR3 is TGTGCCAGTAGTATAAACCACAGGAGTAACTATGGCTACACCTTC. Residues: CASSINHRSNYGYTF.

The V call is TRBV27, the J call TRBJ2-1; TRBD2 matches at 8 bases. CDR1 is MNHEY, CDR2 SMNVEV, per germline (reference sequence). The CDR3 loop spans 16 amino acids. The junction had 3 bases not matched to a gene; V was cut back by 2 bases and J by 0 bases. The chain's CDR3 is CASSLNGRASYNEQFF. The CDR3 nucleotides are TGTGCCAGCAGTTTAAACGGGAGGGCCTCCTACAATGAGCAGTTCTTC.

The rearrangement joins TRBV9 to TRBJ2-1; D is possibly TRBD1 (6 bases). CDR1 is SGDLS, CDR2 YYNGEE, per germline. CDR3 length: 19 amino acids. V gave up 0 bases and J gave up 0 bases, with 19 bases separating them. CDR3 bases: TGTGCCAGCAGCGTAGTAAGATATACTACAGGGAGCTCCTACAATGAGCAGTTCTTC. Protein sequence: CASSVVRYTTGSSYNEQFF.

The CDR3 sequence: CAWSLPGQGNYGYTF. For the CDR3, the DNA is TGTGCCTGGAGTCTACCGGGACAGGGCAACTATGGCTACACCTTC. The genes are TRBV30 and TRBJ1-2; 9 bases map to TRBD1. Germline V lookup: CDR1 GTSNPN, CDR2 SVGIG (reference sequence). The CDR3 is made up of 15 amino acids. V trimming: 2 bases; J trimming: 2 bases; junction bases outside the gene matches: 6.

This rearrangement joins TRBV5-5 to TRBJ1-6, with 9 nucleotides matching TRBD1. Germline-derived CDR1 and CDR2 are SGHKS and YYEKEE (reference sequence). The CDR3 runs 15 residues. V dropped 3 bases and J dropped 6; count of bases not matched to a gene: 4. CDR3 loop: CASSSPGQGNSPLHF. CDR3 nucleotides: TGTGCCAGCAGCTCCCCGGGACAGGGTAATTCACCCCTCCACTTT.

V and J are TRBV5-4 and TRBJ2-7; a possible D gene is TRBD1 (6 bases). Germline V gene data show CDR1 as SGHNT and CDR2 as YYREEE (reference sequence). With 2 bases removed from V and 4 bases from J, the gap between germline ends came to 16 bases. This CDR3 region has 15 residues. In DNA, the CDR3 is TGTGCCAGCAGCTTTACAGGGTATAGCGATTACGAGCAGTACTTC. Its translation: CASSFTGYSDYEQYF. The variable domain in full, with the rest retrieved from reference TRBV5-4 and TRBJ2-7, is ETGVTQSPTHLIKTRGQQVTLRCSSQSGHNTVSWYQQALGQGPQFIFQYYREEENGRGNFPPRFSGLQFPNYSSELNVNALELDDSALYLCASSFTGYSDYEQYFGPGTRLTVT.

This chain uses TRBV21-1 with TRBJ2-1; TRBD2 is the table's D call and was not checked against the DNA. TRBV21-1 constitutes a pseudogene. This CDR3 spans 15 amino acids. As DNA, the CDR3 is TGTGCCAGCAGCAAAGAAGGGGAGGGCCGGTATGAGCAGTTCTTC. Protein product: CASSKEGEGRYEQFF.

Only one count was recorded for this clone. The CDR3 bases are TGTGCCAGCAGCCAAGAGCAGACTAGCGGCCTCTCCGAGCAGTACTTC. This gives the protein CASSQEQTSGLSEQYF. V gene TRBV3-1 (or the pseudogene TRBV3-2) combines with J gene TRBJ2-7, with TRBD2 matching over 9 bases. Germline V lookup: CDR1 LGHDT, CDR2 YNNKEL (reference sequence). CDR3 size: 16 residues. Losses at the gene ends were 0 bases for V and 6 bases for J; bases not matched to a gene: 9.

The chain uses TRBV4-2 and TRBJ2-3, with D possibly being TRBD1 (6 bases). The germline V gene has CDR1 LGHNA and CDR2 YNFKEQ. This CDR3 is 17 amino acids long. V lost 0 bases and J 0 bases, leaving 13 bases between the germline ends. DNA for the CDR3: TGTGCCAGCAGCCAAGATGAAACAGGGCAGAGCACAGATACGCAGTATTTT. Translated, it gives CASSQDETGQSTDTQYF.

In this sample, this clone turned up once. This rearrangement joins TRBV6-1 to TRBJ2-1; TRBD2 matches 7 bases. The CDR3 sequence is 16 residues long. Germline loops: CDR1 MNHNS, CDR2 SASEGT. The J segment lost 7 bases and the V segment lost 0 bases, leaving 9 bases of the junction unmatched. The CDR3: CASSEAPAGVRNEQFF. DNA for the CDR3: TGTGCCAGCAGTGAAGCACCGGCGGGAGTCCGGAATGAGCAGTTCTTC.

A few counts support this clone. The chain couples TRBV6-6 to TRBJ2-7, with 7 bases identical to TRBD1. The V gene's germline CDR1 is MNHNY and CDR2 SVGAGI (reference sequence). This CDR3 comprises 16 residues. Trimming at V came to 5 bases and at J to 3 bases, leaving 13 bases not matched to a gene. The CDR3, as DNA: TGTGCCAGCAGTCACGATACAACAGGGGTCGGCTACGAGCAGTACTTC. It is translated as CASSHDTTGVGYEQYF.

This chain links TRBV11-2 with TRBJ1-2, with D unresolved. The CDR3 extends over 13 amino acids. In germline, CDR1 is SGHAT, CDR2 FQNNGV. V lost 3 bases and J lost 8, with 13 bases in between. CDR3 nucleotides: TGTGCCAGCAGCTTTGAGACAAGGAACGGCTACACCTTC. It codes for CASSFETRNGYTF.

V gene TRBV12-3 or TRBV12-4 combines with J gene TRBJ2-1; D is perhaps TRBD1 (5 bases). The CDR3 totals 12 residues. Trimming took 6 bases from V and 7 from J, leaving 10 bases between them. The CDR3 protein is CASRAGWNEQFF. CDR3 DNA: TGTGCCAGCAGGGCAGGGTGGAATGAGCAGTTCTTC.

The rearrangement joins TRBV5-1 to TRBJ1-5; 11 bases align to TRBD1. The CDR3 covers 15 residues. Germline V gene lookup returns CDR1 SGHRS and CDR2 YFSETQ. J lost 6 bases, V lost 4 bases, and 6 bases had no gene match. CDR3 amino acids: CASSPSDRGLQPQHF. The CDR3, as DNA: TGCGCCAGCAGCCCGTCGGACAGGGGGCTTCAGCCCCAGCATTTT.